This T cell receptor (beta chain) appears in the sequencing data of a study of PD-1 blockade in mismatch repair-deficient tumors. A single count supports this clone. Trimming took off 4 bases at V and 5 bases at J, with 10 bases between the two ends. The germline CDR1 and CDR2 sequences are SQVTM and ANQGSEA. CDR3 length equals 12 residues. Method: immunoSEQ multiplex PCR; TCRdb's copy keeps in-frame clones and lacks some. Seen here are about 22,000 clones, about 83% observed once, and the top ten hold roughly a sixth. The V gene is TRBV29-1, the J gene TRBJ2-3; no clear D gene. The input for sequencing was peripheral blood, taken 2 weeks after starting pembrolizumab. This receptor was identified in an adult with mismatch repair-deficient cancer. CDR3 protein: CSVGYPGDTQYF. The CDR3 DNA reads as TGCAGCGTTGGTTATCCGGGAGATACGCAGTATTTT.